This is a list of T cell receptor beta chains from one sample in a study of PD-1 blockade in classical Hodgkin lymphoma. This table comes from immunoSEQ multiplex PCR, and its TCRdb copy is limited to in-frame clones, with some not included. The sample consists of 15,000 to 20,000 clones, around 75% of them appearing once. This material consisted of CD4+ T cells from blood, taken before the fourth cycle of nivolumab. The origin of the receptors is a human donor with classical Hodgkin lymphoma. Both conserved end residues are part of each CDR3. The D gene is left open where the match is weak. The size entry is marked missing in some rows and otherwise reads once, few, many or a size class.

D | J | size | V | CDR3 | DNA
- | TRBJ2-5 | - | TRBV5-1 | CASSLSVGDQYF | TGCGCCAGCAGCTTGAGTGTTGGGGACCAGTACTTC
- | TRBJ2-3 | - | TRBV13 | CASSLRRGRTSTDTQYF | TGTGCCAGCAGCCTCCGAAGAGGGAGGACTAGCACAGATACGCAGTATTTT
- | TRBJ2-3 | - | TRBV5-1 | CASSLETALIDTQYF | TGCGCCAGCAGCTTGGAAACAGCGCTGATAGATACGCAGTATTTT
- | TRBJ2-5 | - | TRBV11-2 | CASSSQQGYQETQYF | TGTGCCAGCAGCTCCCAACAGGGATACCAAGAGACCCAGTACTTC
- | TRBJ2-3 | - | TRBV9 | CASSAMTSTDTQYF | TGTGCCAGCAGCGCCATGACTAGCACAGATACGCAGTATTTT
TRBD1 | TRBJ1-1 | - | TRBV6-5 | CASSPWTGGNTEAFF | TGTGCCAGCAGTCCCTGGACAGGGGGGAACACTGAAGCTTTCTTT
- | TRBJ2-3 | - | TRBV18 | CASSLQPSTDTQYF | TGTGCCAGCTCGCTTCAACCTAGCACAGATACGCAGTATTTT
- | TRBJ1-3 | - | TRBV7-2 | CATTGTGHSGNTIYF | TGTGCCACCACAGGTACCGGGCACTCTGGAAACACCATATATTTT
TRBD2 | TRBJ2-1 | once | TRBV10-3 | CAISEDRPGRGYNEQFF | TGTGCCATCAGTGAGGACCGACCCGGGCGGGGGTACAATGAGCAGTTCTTC
TRBD1 | TRBJ1-1 | - | TRBV5-1 | CASSWDRGTFEAFF | TGCGCCAGCAGCTGGGACAGGGGGACATTTGAAGCTTTCTTT
- | TRBJ1-1 | - | TRBV6-5 | CASSRYTEAFF | TGTGCCAGCAGCCGGTACACTGAAGCTTTCTTT
TRBD1 | TRBJ2-2 | - | TRBV5-4 | CASSFFDRDTGELFF | TGTGCCAGCAGCTTTTTCGACAGGGACACCGGGGAGCTGTTTTTT
TRBD1 | TRBJ1-2 | - | TRBV5-1 | CASSLVGGTSYGYTF | TGCGCCAGCAGCTTGGTAGGGGGCACTTCCTATGGCTACACCTTC
TRBD2 | TRBJ2-1 | - | TRBV7-2 | CASTAGASGAGNEQFF | TGTGCCAGCACGGCAGGGGCTAGCGGGGCGGGGAATGAGCAGTTCTTC
- | TRBJ2-2 | - | TRBV30 | CAWSDTGELFF | TGTGCCTGGAGCGACACCGGGGAGCTGTTTTTT
- | TRBJ1-3 | once | TRBV19 | CASSLGSGNTIYF | TGTGCCAGTAGTTTGGGCTCTGGAAACACCATATATTTT
- | TRBJ1-4 | - | TRBV6-5 | CASSPSRVGEKLFF | TGTGCCAGCAGTCCCAGTAGGGTGGGAGAAAAACTGTTTTTT
TRBD1 | TRBJ1-5 | - | TRBV15 | CATSRAGTGGNQPQHF | TGTGCCACCAGCAGGGCCGGGACAGGGGGCAATCAGCCCCAGCATTTT
- | TRBJ2-1 | once | TRBV29-1 | CSALRVGIDNEQFF | TGCAGTGCGCTGCGTGTCGGAATCGACAATGAGCAGTTCTTC
- | TRBJ1-6 | - | TRBV5-4 | CASSLTGLGNSPLHF | TGTGCCAGCAGCTTAACAGGGCTCGGGAATTCACCCCTCCACTTT
- | TRBJ1-5 | - | TRBV2 | CASSREESWSNQPQHF | TGTGCCAGCAGCCGCGAGGAGAGCTGGAGCAATCAGCCCCAGCATTTT
TRBD1 | TRBJ2-7 | - | TRBV6-6 | CASSPGTGKTYEQYF | TGTGCCAGCAGTCCAGGGACAGGAAAAACCTACGAGCAGTACTTC
- | TRBJ2-1 | - | TRBV7-9 | CASSPDNRYNEQFF | TGTGCCAGCAGCCCCGACAATCGCTACAATGAGCAGTTCTTC
- | TRBJ2-7 | - | TRBV4-1 | CASSQTETPYEQYF | TGCGCCAGCAGCCAAACCGAAACTCCCTACGAGCAGTACTTC
TRBD1 | TRBJ2-3 | few | TRBV4-3 | CASSQGLQGAPTDTQYF | TGCGCCAGCAGCCAAGGCCTACAGGGGGCCCCCACAGATACGCAGTATTTT
- | TRBJ2-3 | few | TRBV2 | CASRREDTDTQYF | TGTGCCAGCCGCCGGGAAGACACAGATACGCAGTATTTT
TRBD1 | TRBJ1-1 | - | TRBV11-2 | CASSLGQGGTEAFF | TGTGCCAGCAGCCTGGGACAGGGCGGCACTGAAGCTTTCTTT
TRBD2 | TRBJ2-1 | - | TRBV9 | CASSVSASGGHNEQFF | TGTGCCAGCAGCGTATCAGCTAGCGGGGGACACAATGAGCAGTTCTTC